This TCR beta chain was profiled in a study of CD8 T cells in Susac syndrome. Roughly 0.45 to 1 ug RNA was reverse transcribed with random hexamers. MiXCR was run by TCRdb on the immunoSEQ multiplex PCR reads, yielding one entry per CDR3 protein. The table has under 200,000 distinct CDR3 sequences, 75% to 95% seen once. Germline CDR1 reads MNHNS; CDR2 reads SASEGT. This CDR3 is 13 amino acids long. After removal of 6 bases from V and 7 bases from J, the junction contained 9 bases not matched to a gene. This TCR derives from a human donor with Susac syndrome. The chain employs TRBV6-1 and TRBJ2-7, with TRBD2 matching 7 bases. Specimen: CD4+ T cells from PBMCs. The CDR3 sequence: CASSGGRRSEQYF. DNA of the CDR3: TGTGCCAGCAGCGGGGGGAGACGGAGTGAGCAGTACTTC.